Listed here are 6 T cell receptor beta chains from one sample, sequenced in a study of control samples from healthy donors and cancer patients. Clones were read by immunoSEQ multiplex PCR, and TCRdb kept only the in-frame ones, dropping some. The profile shows under 150,000 clones, roughly nine tenths of them singletons. Sequencing was performed on blood. The receptors originated from a woman aged 25 to 45 in good health.

The J gene is TRBJ1-6, the V gene TRBV5-4, with 12 bases identical to TRBD1. J lost 6 bases, V lost 7 bases, and 11 bases had no gene match. The V gene's germline CDR1 is SGHNT and CDR2 YYREEE (reference sequence). The CDR3 runs to 17 residues. In nucleotides, the CDR3 is TGTGCCAGCGGGGAACTGGGACAGGGGGCTATTAATTCACCCCTCCACTTT. Amino acids: CASGELGQGAINSPLHF.

The rearrangement links TRBV5-4 to TRBJ2-5; TRBD2 matches at 14 bases. In germline, CDR1 is SGHNT, CDR2 YYREEE (reference sequence). The CDR3 totals 16 residues. Unmatched junction bases numbered 7, after V lost 4 bases and J lost 5 bases. The CDR3 is CASSMGLAGVGETQYF. CDR3 coding DNA: TGTGCCAGCAGCATGGGACTAGCGGGAGTAGGGGAGACCCAGTACTTC.

This chain joins TRBV5-5 and TRBJ2-5; no clear D gene. CDR1 is SGHKS, CDR2 YYEKEE, per germline (reference sequence). The V gene lost 2 bases and the J gene lost 1 base, with 9 bases spanning the gap. This CDR3 is built from 14 residues. CDR3 protein: CASSFITVQETQYF. The CDR3 region has the DNA TGTGCCAGCAGCTTCATAACAGTCCAAGAGACCCAGTACTTC.

The chain employs TRBV6-5 and TRBJ1-5, with a weak D call TRBD1 (5 bases). Trimming removed 7 bases from V and 1 base from J, with 14 bases in between. CDR1 is MNHEY and CDR2 is SVGAGI in the germline V gene. The CDR3 is 15 amino acids. The DNA for the CDR3 is TGTGCCAGCACTCCCCGGTGGGACAGCAATCAGCCCCAGCATTTT. Its protein is CASTPRWDSNQPQHF.

The rearrangement uses TRBV15 and TRBJ2-7; 7 nucleotides line up with TRBD1. This CDR3 region has 18 residues. Germline-derived CDR1 and CDR2 are LNHNV and YYDKDF (reference sequence). Trimming at V came to 2 bases and at J to 1 base, leaving 14 bases not matched to a gene. The CDR3 loop reads CATSRFLTGAQGSYEQYF. CDR3 sequence (DNA): TGTGCCACCAGCAGATTTCTCACAGGGGCGCAGGGTTCCTACGAGCAGTACTTC.

This clone was counted a few times. V gene TRBV10-3 combines with J gene TRBJ2-1; the match to TRBD2 covers 8 bases. V shed 0 bases, J shed 12 bases, and the junction held 4 bases outside the gene matches. There are 13 residues in the CDR3. Germline CDR1 ENHRY, CDR2 SYGVKD. The CDR3 reads CAISESVREGQFF. The DNA for the CDR3 is TGTGCCATCAGTGAGTCGGTCCGGGAGGGGCAGTTCTTC.